Shown below are 24 T cell receptor beta chains from a single sample sequenced in a study of identical twins. TCRdb reanalysed the 5' RACE reads using MiXCR and keeps one entry per CDR3 protein. The sample shows around 290,000 distinct CDR3 sequences, around 9.7% of them seen only once. The data were also submitted as part of a second study, on yellow fever vaccine responses in identical twins.

Sequencing input: CD8+ T cells sorted from blood. Source of these receptors: a woman aged 18-30 years in good health.

Many counts were recorded for this clonotype. The genes are TRBV27 and TRBJ2-7; D might be TRBD1 (7 bases). Germline V gene data show CDR1 as MNHEY and CDR2 as SMNVEV (reference sequence). V was pared by 7 bases and J by 2 bases, with 24 bases between. This CDR3 is built from 17 residues. The CDR3, as DNA: TGTGCCAGCACCAGACAGGGTTCGGGAGTCGGGACCTACGAGCAGTACTTC. Amino acid sequence: CASTRQGSGVGTYEQYF.

The chain is built from TRBV30 and TRBJ2-2; D is tentatively TRBD1 or TRBD2 (5 bases each). Per the germline V gene, CDR1 is GTSNPN and CDR2 is SVGIG (reference sequence). This CDR3 comprises 12 residues. DNA of the CDR3: TGTGCGTGGGGGTTCCGGGACGGGGAGCTGTTTTTT. This codes for CAWGFRDGELFF.

This sequence joins TRBV28 and TRBJ1-1, with 10 bases that match TRBD1. Germline V gene data show CDR1 as MDHEN and CDR2 as SYDVKM. Trimming took 8 bases from V and 5 from J; bases not matched to a gene: 14. This CDR3 region has 16 residues. The CDR3 is CASFPRDRGLMTEAFF. For the CDR3, the DNA is TGTGCCAGCTTTCCCCGGGACAGGGGTTTGATGACTGAAGCTTTCTTT.

The chain joins TRBV20-1 to TRBJ2-1, with TRBD1 matching over 9 bases. The CDR3 loop spans 17 amino acids. The V and J ends lost 3 bases and 6 bases, in that order; junction bases with no gene match: 15. CDR1 and CDR2 from the germline V gene are DFQATT and SNEGSKA (reference sequence). CDR3 sequence: CSASGTGLWNLINEQFF. CDR3 bases: TGCAGTGCTAGCGGGACAGGGTTGTGGAATTTGATCAATGAGCAGTTCTTC.

As for this clonotype: Germline is not matched at one junction end, which may reflect a read error. The chain couples TRBV6-5 to TRBJ1-2; no definite D call. The CDR3 totals 13 residues. CDR1 and CDR2 (germline): MNHEY, SVGAGI. The CDR3 loop reads CASSYSGPKGYTF. The CDR3 DNA sequence: TGTGCCAGCAGCTACTCAGGTCCGAAAGGCTACACCTTC.

This clonotype has just a few counts. The V and J genes are TRBV24-1 and TRBJ2-3; D is possibly TRBD1 or TRBD2 (5 bases each). Germline V lookup: CDR1 KGHDR, CDR2 SFDVKD. This CDR3 has 18 residues. V was cut by 3 bases and J by 2 bases, with 20 bases left in between. The CDR3 nucleotides are TGTGCCACCAGTGATATTTTGAGTGGGGACCCCCACACAGATACGCAGTATTTT. As protein: CATSDILSGDPHTDTQYF.

This clonotype was seen repeatedly, ten times or more. V and J are TRBV4-1 and TRBJ2-1; D might be TRBD2 (6 bases). The CDR3 contains 17 residues. V lost 2 bases, J lost 0 bases, and 14 bases lay in between. The germline V gene encodes CDR1 MGHRA and CDR2 YSYEKL. The CDR3 protein is CASSQLTGALSYNEQFF. Written as DNA, the CDR3 is TGCGCCAGCAGCCAATTGACGGGAGCACTCTCCTACAATGAGCAGTTCTTC.

This clonotype was seen only a few times. V and J are TRBV7-6 and TRBJ2-3; TRBD2 matches 10 bases. The CDR3 consists of 17 residues. The trim removed 4 bases at V and 3 bases at J, leaving 10 bases unmatched. Germline V lookup: CDR1 SGHVS, CDR2 FNYEAQ. The CDR3 DNA reads TGTGCCAGCAGCTCCCCCGGGCTAGCGGGGGTAACAGATACGCAGTATTTT. Its translation: CASSSPGLAGVTDTQYF.

Only one count was recorded for this clonotype. The chain uses TRBV5-6 and TRBJ2-7, with D maybe TRBD1 (5 bases). Germline V gene data show CDR1 as SGHDT and CDR2 as YYEEEE. There are 15 residues in the CDR3. With 2 bases removed from V and 0 bases from J, the gap between germline ends came to 12 bases. This CDR3 is CASSLPGWHSYEQYF. The CDR3 DNA is TGTGCCAGCAGCTTACCAGGGTGGCACTCCTACGAGCAGTACTTC. The full variable domain, completed using reference TRBV5-6 and TRBJ2-7, is DAGVTQSPTHLIKTRGQQVTLRCSPKSGHDTVSWYQQALGQGPQFIFQYYEEEERQRGNFPDRFSGHQFPNYSSELNVNALLLGDSALYLCASSLPGWHSYEQYFGPGTRLTVT.

This clonotype was recorded many times. This chain connects TRBV3-1 to TRBJ2-3; 12 positions match TRBD2. After removal of 1 base from V and 7 bases from J, the junction contained 9 bases not matched to a gene. In germline, CDR1 is LGHDT, CDR2 YNNKEL (reference sequence). The length of the CDR3 is 17 residues. CDR3 nucleotide sequence: TGTGCCAGCAGCCAAGGACTAGCGGGGGCCCAGACACATACGCAGTATTTT. It yields the protein CASSQGLAGAQTHTQYF.

The V and J genes are TRBV5-6 and TRBJ2-2; a possible D gene is TRBD2 (5 bases). The germline CDR1 and CDR2 sequences are SGHDT and YYEEEE. This CDR3 region has 15 residues. Trimming cost V 4 bases and J 6 bases, with 16 bases left between them. The CDR3, as DNA: TGTGCCAGCAGCGAACCGAGGGTTCTTTCCGGGGAGCTGTTTTTT. Translated, it gives CASSEPRVLSGELFF.

Many counts were recorded for this clonotype. This chain links TRBV29-1 with TRBJ2-3; D possibly corresponds to TRBD2 (6 bases). This CDR3 has 13 amino acids. V was trimmed by 3 bases and J by 5 bases, leaving 12 bases between them. The V gene's germline CDR1 is SQVTM and CDR2 ANQGSEA. The CDR3 sequence is CSVDISGGDTQYF. For the CDR3, the DNA is TGCAGCGTTGATATTAGCGGAGGAGATACGCAGTATTTT.

This clonotype was seen only a few times. The gene calls are TRBV5-5 and TRBJ2-2; unclear D gene. V was trimmed by 2 bases and J by 1 base, leaving 15 bases between them. The CDR3 contains 17 residues. Germline assignment: CDR1 SGHKS and CDR2 YYEKEE (reference sequence). The DNA for the CDR3 is TGTGCCAGCAGCTTCCCAGGAGATATGAGGAACACCGGGGAGCTGTTTTTT. It encodes CASSFPGDMRNTGELFF.

This clonotype has at least ten counts. This chain uses TRBV6-5 with TRBJ2-3; D unclear. Trimming stripped 1 base from V and 0 bases from J, with 5 bases between. Germline-derived CDR1 and CDR2 are MNHEY and SVGAGI. The CDR3 sequence is 14 residues long. Here the CDR3 DNA reads TGTGCCAGCAGTTACTTGACGAGCACAGATACGCAGTATTTT. Residues: CASSYLTSTDTQYF.

This clonotype was observed a few times. The V and J genes are TRBV27 and TRBJ2-7, with a weak D call TRBD2 (6 bases). Germline V lookup: CDR1 MNHEY, CDR2 SMNVEV (reference sequence). The CDR3 has 12 amino acids. Trimming took 8 bases from V and 1 from J, leaving 9 bases between them. CDR3 sequence (DNA): TGTGCCAGCTCGGAGGGTTCCTACGAGCAGTACTTC. Translating gives CASSEGSYEQYF.

The V call is TRBV7-6, the J call TRBJ2-7, with 10 bases matching TRBD2. From germline, CDR1 is SGHVS and CDR2 FNYEAQ. Losses at the gene ends were 4 bases for V and 4 bases for J; bases not matched to a gene: 7. The CDR3 is made up of 15 amino acids. CDR3 nucleotide sequence: TGTGCCAGCAGCTCGACAGGACTAGCGGCATACGAGCAGTACTTC. This gives the protein CASSSTGLAAYEQYF. The whole variable domain, remainder taken from reference TRBV7-6 and TRBJ2-7, is GAGVSQSPRYKVTKRGQDVALRCDPISGHVSLYWYRQALGQGPEFLTYFNYEAQQDKSGLPNDRFSAERPEGSISTLTIQRTEQRDSAMYRCASSSTGLAAYEQYFGPGTRLTVT.

This clonotype came up many times. The chain combines TRBV12-3 or TRBV12-4 with TRBJ2-5; D gene ambiguous. CDR3 size: 12 residues. V gave up 2 bases and J gave up 5 bases, with 6 bases separating them. The CDR3 is CASSLLSETQYF. CDR3 DNA sequence: TGTGCCAGCAGTTTATTAAGCGAGACCCAGTACTTC.

This clonotype was detected only a few times. V and J are TRBV28 and TRBJ2-6; TRBD1 matches at 7 bases. With 6 bases clipped from V and 2 bases from J, the junction kept 7 bases outside the gene matches. The CDR3 totals 16 residues. CDR1 and CDR2 from the germline V gene are MDHEN and SYDVKM. CDR3 loop: CASRSQGSPGANVLTF. CDR3 in DNA: TGTGCCAGCAGATCACAGGGGTCCCCTGGGGCCAACGTCCTGACTTTC.

This clonotype occurred a few times. The chain recombines TRBV14 with TRBJ2-3; the match to TRBD1 covers 7 bases. Losses at the gene ends were 0 bases for V and 2 bases for J; bases not matched to a gene: 2. CDR3 length: 15 amino acids. Per germline, CDR1 SGHDN and CDR2 FVKESK. Here the CDR3 reads CASSQDGTATDTQYF. The CDR3 DNA is TGTGCCAGCAGCCAAGACGGGACAGCCACAGATACGCAGTATTTT.

In this sample, this clonotype turned up many times. The V and J genes are TRBV4-3 and TRBJ2-3; no clear D. The CDR3 loop spans 14 amino acids. Looked up from germline, CDR1 is LGHNA and CDR2 is YSLEER. The ends were cut back, 4 bases at V and 0 bases at J, with 8 bases in the middle. CDR3 sequence: CASSLRSSTDTQYF. For the CDR3, the DNA is TGCGCCAGCAGCCTAAGATCCAGCACAGATACGCAGTATTTT.

This clonotype was seen repeatedly, ten times or more. The chain joins TRBV3-1 to TRBJ2-4; 7 positions agree with TRBD1. The V and J ends lost 5 bases and 6 bases, in that order; junction bases with no gene match: 13. The CDR3 has 16 residues. Germline V gene sequence: CDR1 LGHDT, CDR2 YNNKEL (reference sequence). CDR3 amino acids: CASSSQSDRDLNIQYF. The CDR3 DNA reads TGTGCCAGCAGCTCCCAATCCGACAGGGATCTAAACATTCAGTACTTC. The entire variable domain, with the rest obtained from reference TRBV3-1 and TRBJ2-4, is as follows: DTAVSQTPKYLVTQMGNDKSIKCEQNLGHDTMYWYKQDSKKFLKIMFSYNNKELIINETVPNRFSPKSPDKAHLNLHINSLELGDSAVYFCASSSQSDRDLNIQYFGAGTRLSVL.

The chain has TRBV27 and TRBJ2-3; TRBD2 agrees at 14 bases. Germline-derived CDR1 and CDR2 are MNHEY and SMNVEV (reference sequence). The V and J ends lost 6 bases and 5 bases, in that order; junction bases with no gene match: 16. The CDR3 covers 19 residues. CDR3 protein: CASSTPGLAGAWSLDTQYF. In DNA, the CDR3 is TGTGCCAGCAGCACCCCGGGACTAGCGGGAGCTTGGAGCCTAGATACGCAGTATTTT.

This clonotype was counted ten times or more. The gene calls are TRBV12-3 or TRBV12-4 and TRBJ2-7, with TRBD1 matching 7 bases. The CDR3 is 15 residues long. The ends lost 6 bases at V and 2 bases at J; junction bases unmatched: 10. CDR3 amino acids: CASSYYRGLTYEQYF. CDR3 nucleotide sequence: TGTGCCAGCAGCTACTACAGGGGTCTAACCTACGAGCAGTACTTC.

The rearrangement uses TRBV20-1 and TRBJ1-1; a weak D match, TRBD1 (6 bases). With 5 bases removed from V and 1 base from J, the gap between germline ends came to 14 bases. This CDR3 spans 14 amino acids. The V gene's germline CDR1 is DFQATT and CDR2 SNEGSKA (reference sequence). The CDR3 here is CSASGKGGNTEAFF. CDR3 in DNA: TGCAGTGCTTCCGGGAAGGGGGGGAACACTGAAGCTTTCTTT.